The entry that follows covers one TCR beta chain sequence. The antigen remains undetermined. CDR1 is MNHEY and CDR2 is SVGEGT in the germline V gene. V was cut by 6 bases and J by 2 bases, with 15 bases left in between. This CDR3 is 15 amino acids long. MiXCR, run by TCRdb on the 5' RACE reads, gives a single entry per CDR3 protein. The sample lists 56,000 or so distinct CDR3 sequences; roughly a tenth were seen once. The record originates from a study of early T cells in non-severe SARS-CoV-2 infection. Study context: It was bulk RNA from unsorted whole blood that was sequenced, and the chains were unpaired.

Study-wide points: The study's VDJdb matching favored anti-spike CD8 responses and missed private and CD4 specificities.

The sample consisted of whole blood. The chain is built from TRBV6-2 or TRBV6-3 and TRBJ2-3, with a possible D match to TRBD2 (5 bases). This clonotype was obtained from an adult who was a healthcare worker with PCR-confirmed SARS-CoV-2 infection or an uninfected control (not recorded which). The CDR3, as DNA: TGTGCCAGCAGCCCCGGACTTTTCCCCACAGATACGCAGTATTTT. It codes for CASSPGLFPTDTQYF.